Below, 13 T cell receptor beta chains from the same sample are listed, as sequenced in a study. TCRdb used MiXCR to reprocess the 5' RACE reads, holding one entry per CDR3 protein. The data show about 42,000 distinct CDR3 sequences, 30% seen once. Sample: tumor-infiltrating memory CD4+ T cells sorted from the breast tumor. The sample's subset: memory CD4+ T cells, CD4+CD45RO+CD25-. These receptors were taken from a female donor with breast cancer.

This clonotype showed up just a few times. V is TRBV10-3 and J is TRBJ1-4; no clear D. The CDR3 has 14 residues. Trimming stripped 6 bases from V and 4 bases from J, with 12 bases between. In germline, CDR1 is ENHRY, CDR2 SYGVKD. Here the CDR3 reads CAIRGNGINEKLFF. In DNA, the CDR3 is TGTGCCATCAGAGGAAACGGCATTAATGAAAAACTGTTTTTT.

DNA for the CDR3: TGTGCCAGCAGCCGGACAGGGCAAAATTCACCCCTCCACTTT. This translates into CASSRTGQNSPLHF. The chain couples TRBV6-5 to TRBJ1-6; 8 bases line up with TRBD1. The CDR3 contains 14 residues. V shed 6 bases and J 7 bases; nucleotides not matched to a gene: 5. The germline CDR1 and CDR2 sequences are MNHEY and SVGAGI.

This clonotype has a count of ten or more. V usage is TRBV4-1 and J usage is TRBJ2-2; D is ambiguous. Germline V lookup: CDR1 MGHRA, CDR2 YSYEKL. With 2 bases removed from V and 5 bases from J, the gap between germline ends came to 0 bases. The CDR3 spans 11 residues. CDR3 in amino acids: CASSQTGELFF. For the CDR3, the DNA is TGCGCCAGCAGCCAAACCGGGGAGCTGTTTTTT.

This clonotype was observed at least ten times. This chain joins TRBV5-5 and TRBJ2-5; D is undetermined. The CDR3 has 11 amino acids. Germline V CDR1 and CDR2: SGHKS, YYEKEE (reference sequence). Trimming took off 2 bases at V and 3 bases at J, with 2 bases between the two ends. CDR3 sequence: CASSFEETQYF. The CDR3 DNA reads TGTGCCAGCAGCTTCGAAGAGACCCAGTACTTC.

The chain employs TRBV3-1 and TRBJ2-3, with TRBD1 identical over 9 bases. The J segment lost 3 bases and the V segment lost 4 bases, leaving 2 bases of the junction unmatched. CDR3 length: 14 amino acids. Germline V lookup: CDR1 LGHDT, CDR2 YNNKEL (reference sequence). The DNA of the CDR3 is TGTGCCAGCAGCCGGGACAGGGTGACAGATACGCAGTATTTT. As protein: CASSRDRVTDTQYF.

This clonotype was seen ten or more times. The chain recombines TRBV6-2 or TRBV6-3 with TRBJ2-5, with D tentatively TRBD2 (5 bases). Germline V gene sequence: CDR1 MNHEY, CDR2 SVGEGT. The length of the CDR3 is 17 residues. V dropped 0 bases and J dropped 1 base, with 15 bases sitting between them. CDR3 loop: CASSYSSTDFPQETQYF. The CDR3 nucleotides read TGTGCCAGCAGTTACTCCAGCACGGACTTCCCCCAAGAGACCCAGTACTTC.

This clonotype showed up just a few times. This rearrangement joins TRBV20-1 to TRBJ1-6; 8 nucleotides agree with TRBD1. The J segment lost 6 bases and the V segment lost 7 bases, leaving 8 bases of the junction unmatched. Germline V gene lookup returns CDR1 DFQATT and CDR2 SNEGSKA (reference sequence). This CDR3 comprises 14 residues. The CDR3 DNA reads TGCAGTGTGAGGAGACAGGGGCGTAATTCACCCCTCCACTTT. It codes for CSVRRQGRNSPLHF.

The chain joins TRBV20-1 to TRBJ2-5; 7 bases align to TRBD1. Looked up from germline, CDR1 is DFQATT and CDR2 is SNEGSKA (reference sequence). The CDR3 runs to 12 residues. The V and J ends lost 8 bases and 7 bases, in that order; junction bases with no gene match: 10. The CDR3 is CSPTGTVGTQYF. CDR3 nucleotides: TGCAGTCCAACCGGGACAGTGGGGACCCAGTACTTC.

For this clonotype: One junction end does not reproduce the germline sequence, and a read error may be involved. CDR3 protein: CASSPRPGRSYNGQFF. As DNA, the CDR3 is TGTGCCAGCTCCCCCCGTCCAGGTCGCTCCTACAATGGGCAGTTCTTC. This rearrangement joins TRBV18 to TRBJ2-1; D uncertain. Germline loops: CDR1 KGHSH, CDR2 LQKENI. This CDR3 spans 16 amino acids.

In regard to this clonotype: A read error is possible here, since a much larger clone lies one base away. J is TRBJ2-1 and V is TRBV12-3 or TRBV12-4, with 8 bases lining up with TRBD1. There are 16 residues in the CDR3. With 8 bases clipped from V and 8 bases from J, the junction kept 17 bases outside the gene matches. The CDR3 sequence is CASGTNQGAQRYEQFF. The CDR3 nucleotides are TGTGCCAGCGGTACAAATCAGGGGGCGCAACGGTATGAGCAGTTCTTC.

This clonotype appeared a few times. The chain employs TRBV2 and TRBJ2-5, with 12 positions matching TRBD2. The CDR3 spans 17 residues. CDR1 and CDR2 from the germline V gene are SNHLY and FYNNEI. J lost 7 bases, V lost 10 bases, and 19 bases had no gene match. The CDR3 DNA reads TGTGCCACCCACGGAGTTTCTAGCGGGAGGGCCTGGGGGACCCAGTACTTC. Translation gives CATHGVSSGRAWGTQYF.

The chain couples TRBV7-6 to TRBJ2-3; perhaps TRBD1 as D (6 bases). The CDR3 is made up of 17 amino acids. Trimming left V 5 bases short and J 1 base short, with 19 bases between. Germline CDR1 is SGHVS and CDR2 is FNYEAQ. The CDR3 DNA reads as TGTGCCAGCAGCGACCACAGGGTACGATCCCGCACAGATACGCAGTATTTT. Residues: CASSDHRVRSRTDTQYF.

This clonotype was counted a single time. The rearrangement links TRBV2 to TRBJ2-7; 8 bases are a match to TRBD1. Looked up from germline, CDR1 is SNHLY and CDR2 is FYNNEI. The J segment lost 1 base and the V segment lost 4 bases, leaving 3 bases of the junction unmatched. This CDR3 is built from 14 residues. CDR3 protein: CASSGGTGSYEQYF. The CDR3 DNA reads TGTGCCAGCAGTGGAGGGACAGGATCCTACGAGCAGTACTTC.